The rows below give T cell receptor beta chains drawn from one sample of a study of CD8 T cells in ankylosing spondylitis. MiXCR was run by TCRdb on the 5' RACE reads, yielding one entry per CDR3 protein. The sample yields 230,000 or so distinct CDR3 sequences, more than 15% seen once. Source material: blood, either unsorted or a sorted T cell fraction (not recorded which). Receptor source: a male donor with ankylosing spondylitis or in good health (not recorded which). The conserved cysteine and the conserved F or W are not part of the CDR3 here. Fields, in order: D gene, V gene, J gene, CDR3 protein. A D gene is named only where the DNA matches it firmly.

>TRBD2|TRBV12-3/TRBV12-4|TRBJ2-7
ASSQQGLAVSYEQY
>NA|TRBV20-1|TRBJ2-7
SAWGGQTSTYEQY
>NA|TRBV7-3|TRBJ2-6
ASSLTAVSGANVLT
>TRBD2|TRBV4-1|TRBJ2-3
ASSQEGLAGHTDTQY
>TRBD1|TRBV11-2|TRBJ1-3
ASSYADRGAGNTIY
>NA|TRBV20-1|TRBJ1-1
SARVEGGVNTKAF
>TRBD1|TRBV6-2/TRBV6-3|TRBJ2-1
ASATGTGGSDEQF
>TRBD1|TRBV20-1|TRBJ2-1
SATFRDRDFNEQF
>TRBD2|TRBV29-1|TRBJ2-1
SVDRRAGVYNEQF
>TRBD2|TRBV29-1|TRBJ2-1
SVGFQREKDEQF
>NA|TRBV20-1|TRBJ1-1
SVRGRAGGINTEAF
>NA|TRBV4-3|TRBJ2-7
ASSQEVGREQY
>NA|TRBV12-3/TRBV12-4|TRBJ2-7
ASSSGPYEQY
>TRBD2|TRBV4-2|TRBJ2-1
ASSSGVSLAGVNEQF
>NA|TRBV7-3|TRBJ2-3
ASSLFGGGTDTQY
>NA|TRBV11-2|TRBJ2-1
ASSLDTAPNEQF
>NA|TRBV9|TRBJ1-5
ASSVIGRYTNSNQPQH
>NA|TRBV27|TRBJ2-7
ASSTLAWGEQY
>TRBD2|TRBV20-1|TRBJ2-1
SARIQREGLAYNEQF
>NA|TRBV4-3|TRBJ2-2
ASSQDRGVNTGELF
>TRBD2|TRBV12-3/TRBV12-4|TRBJ2-1
ASPRGGAYEQF
>TRBD2|TRBV29-1|TRBJ2-1
SVDGGSRESYNEQF
>TRBD1|TRBV10-3|TRBJ2-7
AISLPGQRYEQY
>NA|TRBV11-2|TRBJ2-2
ASSLVVFANTGELF
>NA|TRBV7-8|TRBJ2-1
ASSPQRNNGQF
>TRBD2|TRBV12-3/TRBV12-4|TRBJ2-7
ASSGGGSAPVEQY
>NA|TRBV4-3|TRBJ1-2
ASSQDRGRESYGYT
>NA|TRBV4-1|TRBJ1-6
ASSQYGYENNLPLH
>NA|TRBV4-3|TRBJ2-5
ASSQDGPGGLVETQY
>TRBD2|TRBV5-5|TRBJ2-7
ASSLVLAETYEQY
>TRBD2|TRBV6-2/TRBV6-3|TRBJ2-1
ASTGLAGGTSYNEQF
>NA|TRBV15|TRBJ2-3
ATSRDLSSDTQY
>NA|TRBV9|TRBJ2-7
ASSSEGGIYEQY
>TRBD1|TRBV7-9|TRBJ2-7
ASRGQAYEQY
>NA|TRBV9|TRBJ2-4
ASSGDEEDGLKNIQY
>TRBD1|TRBV12-3/TRBV12-4|TRBJ2-7
ASSSSTGGYDEQY
>TRBD1|TRBV6-5|TRBJ1-1
ASSLQGASVTEAF